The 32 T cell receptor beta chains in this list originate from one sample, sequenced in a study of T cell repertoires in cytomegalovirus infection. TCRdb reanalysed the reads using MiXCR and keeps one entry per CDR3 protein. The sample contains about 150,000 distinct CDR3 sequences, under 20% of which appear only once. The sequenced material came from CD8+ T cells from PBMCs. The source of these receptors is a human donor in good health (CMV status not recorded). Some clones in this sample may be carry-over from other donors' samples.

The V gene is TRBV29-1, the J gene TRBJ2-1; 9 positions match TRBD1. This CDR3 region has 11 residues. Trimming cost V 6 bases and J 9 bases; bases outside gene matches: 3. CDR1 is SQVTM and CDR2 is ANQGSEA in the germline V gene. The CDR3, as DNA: TGCAGCGTCGACAGGGGGGCTGAGCAGTTCTTC. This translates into CSVDRGAEQFF.

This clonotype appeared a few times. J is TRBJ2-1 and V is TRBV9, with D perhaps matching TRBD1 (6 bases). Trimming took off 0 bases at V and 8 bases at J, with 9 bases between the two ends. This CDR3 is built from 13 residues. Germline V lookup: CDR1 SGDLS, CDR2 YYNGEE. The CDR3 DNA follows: TGTGCCAGCAGCGTAGGGACAGTTCATGAGCAGTTCTTC. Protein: CASSVGTVHEQFF.

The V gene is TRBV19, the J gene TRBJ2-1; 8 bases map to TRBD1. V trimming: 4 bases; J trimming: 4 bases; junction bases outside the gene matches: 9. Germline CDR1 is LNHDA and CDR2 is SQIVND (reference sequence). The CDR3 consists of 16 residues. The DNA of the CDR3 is TGTGCCAGTAGTACCCCCGGACAGGGTAGATACAATGAGCAGTTCTTC. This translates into CASSTPGQGRYNEQFF.

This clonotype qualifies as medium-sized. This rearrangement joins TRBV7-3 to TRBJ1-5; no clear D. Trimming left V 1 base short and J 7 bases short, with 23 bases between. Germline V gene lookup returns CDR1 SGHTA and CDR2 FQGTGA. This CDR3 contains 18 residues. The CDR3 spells CASSLKVPHGGMGQPQHF. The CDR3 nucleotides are TGTGCCAGCAGCTTAAAGGTTCCCCATGGAGGGATGGGACAGCCCCAGCATTTT.

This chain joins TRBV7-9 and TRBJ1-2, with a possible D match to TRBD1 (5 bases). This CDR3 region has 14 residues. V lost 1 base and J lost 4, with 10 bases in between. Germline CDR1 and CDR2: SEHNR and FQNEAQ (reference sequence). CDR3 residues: CASSLEEGPYGYTF. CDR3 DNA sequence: TGTGCCAGCAGCTTAGAAGAGGGACCCTATGGCTACACCTTC. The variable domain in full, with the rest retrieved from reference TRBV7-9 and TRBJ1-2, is DTGVSQNPRHKITKRGQNVTFRCDPISEHNRLYWYRQTLGQGPEFLTYFQNEAQLEKSRLLSDRFSAERPKGSFSTLEIQRTEQGDSAMYLCASSLEEGPYGYTFGSGTRLTVV.

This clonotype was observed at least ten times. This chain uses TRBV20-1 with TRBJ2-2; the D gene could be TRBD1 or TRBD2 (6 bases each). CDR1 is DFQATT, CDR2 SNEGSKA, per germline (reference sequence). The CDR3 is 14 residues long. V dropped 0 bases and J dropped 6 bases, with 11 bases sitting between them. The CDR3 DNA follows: TGCAGTGCTAGAGATCACAGGGAGGCCGGGGAGCTGTTTTTT. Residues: CSARDHREAGELFF.

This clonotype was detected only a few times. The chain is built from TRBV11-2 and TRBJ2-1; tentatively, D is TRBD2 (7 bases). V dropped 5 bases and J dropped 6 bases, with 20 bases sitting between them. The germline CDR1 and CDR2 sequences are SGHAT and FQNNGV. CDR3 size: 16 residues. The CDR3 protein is CASSPGGGLGGNEQFF. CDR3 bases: TGTGCCAGCAGCCCGGGGGGAGGGCTAGGGGGCAATGAGCAGTTCTTC. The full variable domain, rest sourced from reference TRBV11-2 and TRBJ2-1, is EAGVAQSPRYKIIEKRQSVAFWCNPISGHATLYWYQQILGQGPKLLIQFQNNGVVDDSQLPKDRFSAERLKGVDSTLKIQPAKLEDSAVYLCASSPGGGLGGNEQFFGPGTRLTVL.

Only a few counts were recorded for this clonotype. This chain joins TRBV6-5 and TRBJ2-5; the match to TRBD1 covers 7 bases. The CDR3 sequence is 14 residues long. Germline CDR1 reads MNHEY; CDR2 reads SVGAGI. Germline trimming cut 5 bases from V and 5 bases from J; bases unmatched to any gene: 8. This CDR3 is CASSPGTVRETQYF. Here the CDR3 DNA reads TGTGCCAGCAGTCCTGGGACAGTAAGGGAGACCCAGTACTTC.

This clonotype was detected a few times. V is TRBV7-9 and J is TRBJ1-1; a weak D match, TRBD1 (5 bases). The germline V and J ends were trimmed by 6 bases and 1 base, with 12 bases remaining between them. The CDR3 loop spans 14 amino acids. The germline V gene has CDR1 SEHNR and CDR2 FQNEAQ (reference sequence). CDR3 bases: TGTGCCAGCAGATCCCCCACAGGGAACACTGAAGCTTTCTTT. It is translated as CASRSPTGNTEAFF. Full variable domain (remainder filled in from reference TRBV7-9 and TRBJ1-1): DTGVSQNPRHKITKRGQNVTFRCDPISEHNRLYWYRQTLGQGPEFLTYFQNEAQLEKSRLLSDRFSAERPKGSFSTLEIQRTEQGDSAMYLCASRSPTGNTEAFFGQGTRLTVV.

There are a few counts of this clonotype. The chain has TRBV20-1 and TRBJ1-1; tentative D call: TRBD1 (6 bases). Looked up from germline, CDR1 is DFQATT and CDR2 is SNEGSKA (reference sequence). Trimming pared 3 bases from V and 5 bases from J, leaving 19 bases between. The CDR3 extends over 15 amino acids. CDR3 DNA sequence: TGCAGTGCTAGGGGGATTGGGGGGCCAGGTACTGAAGCTTTCTTT. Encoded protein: CSARGIGGPGTEAFF.

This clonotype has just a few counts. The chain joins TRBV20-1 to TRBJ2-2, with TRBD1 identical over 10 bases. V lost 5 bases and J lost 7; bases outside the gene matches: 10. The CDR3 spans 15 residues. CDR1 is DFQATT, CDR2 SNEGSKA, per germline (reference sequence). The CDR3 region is CSAPRQGALVGELFF. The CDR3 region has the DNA TGCAGTGCTCCTCGACAGGGGGCGCTCGTCGGGGAGCTGTTTTTT.

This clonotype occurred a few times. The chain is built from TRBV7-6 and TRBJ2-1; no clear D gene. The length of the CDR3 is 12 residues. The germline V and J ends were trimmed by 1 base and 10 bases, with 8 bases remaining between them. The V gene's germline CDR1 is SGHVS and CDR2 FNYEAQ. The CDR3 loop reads CASSLGRWEQFF. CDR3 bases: TGTGCCAGCAGCTTAGGCCGGTGGGAGCAGTTCTTC.

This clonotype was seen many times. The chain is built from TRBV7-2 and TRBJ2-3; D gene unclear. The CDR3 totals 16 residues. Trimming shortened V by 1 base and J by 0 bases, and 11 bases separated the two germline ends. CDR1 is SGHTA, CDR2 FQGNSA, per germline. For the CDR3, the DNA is TGTGCCAGCAGCTTAGTGGCAGCCCGAAGCACAGATACGCAGTATTTT. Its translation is CASSLVAARSTDTQYF.

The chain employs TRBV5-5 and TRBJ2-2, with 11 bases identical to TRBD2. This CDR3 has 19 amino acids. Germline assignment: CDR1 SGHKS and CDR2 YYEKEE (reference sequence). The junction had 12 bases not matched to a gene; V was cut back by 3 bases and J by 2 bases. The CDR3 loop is CASSSRLGTSGRNTGELFF. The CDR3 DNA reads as TGTGCCAGCAGCTCCCGGCTCGGGACTAGCGGAAGAAACACCGGGGAGCTGTTTTTT.

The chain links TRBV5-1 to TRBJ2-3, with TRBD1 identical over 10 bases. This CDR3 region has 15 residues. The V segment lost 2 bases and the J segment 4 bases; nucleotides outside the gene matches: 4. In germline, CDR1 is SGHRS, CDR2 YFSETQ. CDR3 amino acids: CASSFRQGASDTQYF. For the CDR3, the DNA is TGCGCCAGCAGCTTCCGACAGGGGGCATCAGATACGCAGTATTTT.

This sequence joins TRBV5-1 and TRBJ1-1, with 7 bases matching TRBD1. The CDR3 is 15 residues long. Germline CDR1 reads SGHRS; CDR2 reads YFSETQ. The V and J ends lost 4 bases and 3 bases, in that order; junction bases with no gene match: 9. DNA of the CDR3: TGCGCCAGCAGCCCGGCCGGGACAGTAGACACTGAAGCTTTCTTT. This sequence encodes CASSPAGTVDTEAFF.

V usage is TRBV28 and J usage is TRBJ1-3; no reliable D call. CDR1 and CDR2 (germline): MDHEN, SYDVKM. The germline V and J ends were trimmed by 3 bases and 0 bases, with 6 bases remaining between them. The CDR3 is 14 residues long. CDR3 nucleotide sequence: TGTGCCAGCAGTTTGTCCTTCTCTGGAAACACCATATATTTT. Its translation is CASSLSFSGNTIYF.

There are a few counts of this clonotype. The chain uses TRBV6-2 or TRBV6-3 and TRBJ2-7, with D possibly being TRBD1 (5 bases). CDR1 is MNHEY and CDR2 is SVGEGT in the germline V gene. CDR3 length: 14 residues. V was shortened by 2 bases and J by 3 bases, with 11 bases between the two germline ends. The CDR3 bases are TGTGCCAGCAGTTACGGTGGGGCGAACTACGAGCAGTACGTC. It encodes CASSYGGANYEQYV.

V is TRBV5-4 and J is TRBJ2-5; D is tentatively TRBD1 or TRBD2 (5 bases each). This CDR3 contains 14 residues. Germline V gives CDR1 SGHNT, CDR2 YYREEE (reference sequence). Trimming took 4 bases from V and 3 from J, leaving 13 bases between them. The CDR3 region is CASSARDGEETQYF. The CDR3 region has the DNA TGTGCCAGCAGCGCCCGGGACGGGGAAGAGACCCAGTACTTC. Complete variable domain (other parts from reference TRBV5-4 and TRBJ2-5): ETGVTQSPTHLIKTRGQQVTLRCSSQSGHNTVSWYQQALGQGPQFIFQYYREEENGRGNFPPRFSGLQFPNYSSELNVNALELDDSALYLCASSARDGEETQYFGPGTRLLVL.

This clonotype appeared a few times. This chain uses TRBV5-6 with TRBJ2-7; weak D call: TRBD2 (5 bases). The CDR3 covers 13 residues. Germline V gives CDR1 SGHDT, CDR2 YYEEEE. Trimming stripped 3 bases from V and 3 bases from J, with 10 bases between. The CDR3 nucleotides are TGTGCCAGCAGCTGGAGGTCCGTCTACGAGCAGTACTTC. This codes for CASSWRSVYEQYF.

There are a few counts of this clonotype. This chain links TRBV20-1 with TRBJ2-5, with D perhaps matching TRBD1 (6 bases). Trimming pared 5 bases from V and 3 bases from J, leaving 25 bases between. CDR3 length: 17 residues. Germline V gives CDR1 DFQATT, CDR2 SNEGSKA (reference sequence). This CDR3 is CSAHIEDSGSQKETQYF. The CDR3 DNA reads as TGCAGTGCTCATATCGAGGACAGCGGATCCCAAAAAGAGACCCAGTACTTC.

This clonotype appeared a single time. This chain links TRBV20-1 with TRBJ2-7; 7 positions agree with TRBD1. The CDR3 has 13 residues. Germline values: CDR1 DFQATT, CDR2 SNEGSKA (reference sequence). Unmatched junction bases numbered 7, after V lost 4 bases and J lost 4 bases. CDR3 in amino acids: CSAITGAGYEQYF. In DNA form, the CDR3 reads TGCAGTGCTATAACAGGGGCAGGGTACGAGCAGTACTTC.

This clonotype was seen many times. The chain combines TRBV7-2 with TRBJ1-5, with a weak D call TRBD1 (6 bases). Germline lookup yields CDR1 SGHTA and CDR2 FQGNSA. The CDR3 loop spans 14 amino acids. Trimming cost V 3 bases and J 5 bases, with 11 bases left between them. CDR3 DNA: TGTGCCAGCAGCTTCGAACAGGGTTATCAGCCCCAGCATTTT. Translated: CASSFEQGYQPQHF.

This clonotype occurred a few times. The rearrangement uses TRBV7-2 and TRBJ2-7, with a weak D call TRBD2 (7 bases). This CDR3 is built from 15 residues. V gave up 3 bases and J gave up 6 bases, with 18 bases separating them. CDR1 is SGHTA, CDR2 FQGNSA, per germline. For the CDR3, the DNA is TGTGCCAGCAGCTTGGACCGCGGGGGCATCACCGAGCAGTACTTC. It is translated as CASSLDRGGITEQYF. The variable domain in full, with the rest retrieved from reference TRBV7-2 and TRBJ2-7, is GAGVSQSPSNKVTEKGKDVELRCDPISGHTALYWYRQSLGQGLEFLIYFQGNSAPDKSGLPSDRFSAERTGGSVSTLTIQRTQQEDSAVYLCASSLDRGGITEQYFGPGTRLTVT.

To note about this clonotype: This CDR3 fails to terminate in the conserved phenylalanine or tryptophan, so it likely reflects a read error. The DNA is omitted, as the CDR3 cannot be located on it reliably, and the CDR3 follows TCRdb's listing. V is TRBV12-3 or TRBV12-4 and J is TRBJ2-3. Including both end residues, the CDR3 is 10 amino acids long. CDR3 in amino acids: CASSCDRGHK.

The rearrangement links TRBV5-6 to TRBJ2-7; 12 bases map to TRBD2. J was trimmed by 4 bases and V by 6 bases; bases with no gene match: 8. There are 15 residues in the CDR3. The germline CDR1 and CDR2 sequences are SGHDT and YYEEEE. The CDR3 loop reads CASTISTSGGYEQYF. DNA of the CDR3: TGTGCCAGCACCATTTCGACTAGCGGGGGTTACGAGCAGTACTTC.

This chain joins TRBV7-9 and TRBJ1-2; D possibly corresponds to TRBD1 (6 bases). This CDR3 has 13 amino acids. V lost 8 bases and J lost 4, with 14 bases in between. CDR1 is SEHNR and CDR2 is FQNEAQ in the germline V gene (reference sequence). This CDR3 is CASDSGASYGYTF. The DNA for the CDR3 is TGTGCCAGCGACTCAGGGGCGAGCTATGGCTACACCTTC. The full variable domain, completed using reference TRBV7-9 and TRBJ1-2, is DTGVSQNPRHKITKRGQNVTFRCDPISEHNRLYWYRQTLGQGPEFLTYFQNEAQLEKSRLLSDRFSAERPKGSFSTLEIQRTEQGDSAMYLCASDSGASYGYTFGSGTRLTVV.

This chain's CDR3 is CASSFARPEETQYF. In nucleotides, the CDR3 is TGTGCCAGCAGTTTCGCCAGGCCTGAAGAGACCCAGTACTTC. This chain links TRBV12-3 or TRBV12-4 with TRBJ2-5; D is unclear. V lost 3 bases, J lost 3 bases, and 11 bases lay in between. There are 14 residues in the CDR3.

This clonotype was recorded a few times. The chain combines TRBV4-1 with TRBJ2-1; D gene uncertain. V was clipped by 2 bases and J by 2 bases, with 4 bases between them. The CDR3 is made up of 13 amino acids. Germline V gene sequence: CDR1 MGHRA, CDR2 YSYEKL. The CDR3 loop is CASSQIAYNEQFF. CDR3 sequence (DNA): TGCGCCAGCAGCCAAATCGCCTACAATGAGCAGTTCTTC.

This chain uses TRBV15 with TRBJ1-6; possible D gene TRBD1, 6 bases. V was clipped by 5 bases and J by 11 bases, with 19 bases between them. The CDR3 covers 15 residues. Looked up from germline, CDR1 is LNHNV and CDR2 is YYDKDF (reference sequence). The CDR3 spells CATSGVQGLSAPLHF. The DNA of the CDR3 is TGTGCCACCAGCGGGGTACAGGGTCTTAGCGCACCCCTCCACTTT.

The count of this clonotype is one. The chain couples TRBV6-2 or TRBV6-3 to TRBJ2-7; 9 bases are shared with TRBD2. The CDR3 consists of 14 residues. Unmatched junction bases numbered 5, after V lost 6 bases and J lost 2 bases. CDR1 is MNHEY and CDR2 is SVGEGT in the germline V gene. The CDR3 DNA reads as TGTGCCAGCAGGTCGACTAGCGGTCCCTACGAGCAGTACTTC. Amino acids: CASRSTSGPYEQYF.

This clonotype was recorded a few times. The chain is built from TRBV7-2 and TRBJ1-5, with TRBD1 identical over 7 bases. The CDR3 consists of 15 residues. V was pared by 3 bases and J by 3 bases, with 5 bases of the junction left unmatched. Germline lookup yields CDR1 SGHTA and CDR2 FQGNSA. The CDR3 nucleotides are TGTGCCAGCAGCTTGAGTACAGGGGACAATCAGCCCCAGCATTTT. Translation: CASSLSTGDNQPQHF.